This entry lists 10 T cell receptor beta chains sequenced from one sample in a study of T cell responses to AZD1222 COVID-19 vaccine. Clones were sequenced by immunoSEQ multiplex PCR, and TCRdb holds only the in-frame ones, with some missing. In the table there are more than 150,000 clones, around 90% of which are singletons. This material consisted of peripheral blood, taken 28 days after the second AZD1222 dose. These receptors came from an adult who received the AZD1222 COVID-19 vaccine.

This sequence joins TRBV5-4 and TRBJ2-3, with a tentative D call TRBD1 (6 bases). The V end lost 3 bases, the J end lost 0 bases, and 17 bases lay between the germline ends. Germline V lookup: CDR1 SGHNT, CDR2 YYREEE (reference sequence). The CDR3 loop spans 17 amino acids. The CDR3 sequence is CASSSQGSMPSTDTQYF. In nucleotides, the CDR3 is TGTGCCAGCAGCTCTCAGGGGAGCATGCCTAGCACAGATACGCAGTATTTT.

This chain uses TRBV4-1 with TRBJ2-7, with TRBD1 matching over 8 bases. J lost 0 bases, V lost 0 bases, and 4 bases had no gene match. Germline-derived CDR1 and CDR2 are MGHRA and YSYEKL. This CDR3 is 16 amino acids long. This CDR3 reads CASSQDGDRSSYEQYF. The CDR3 nucleotides are TGCGCCAGCAGCCAAGATGGGGACAGGAGCTCCTACGAGCAGTACTTC.

CDR3 nucleotides: TGTGCCAGCAGTAGCGGGGGGTGGGATACGCAGTATTTT. Its protein product is CASSSGGWDTQYF. The chain uses TRBV12-3 or TRBV12-4 and TRBJ2-3; TRBD2 matches 9 bases. The V segment lost 5 bases and the J segment 6 bases; nucleotides outside the gene matches: 3. The CDR3 has 13 residues.

The sample holds one count of this clone. The V gene is TRBV21-1, the J gene TRBJ1-5. TRBV21-1 represents a pseudogene. The CDR3 has 15 amino acids. The DNA of the CDR3 is TGTGCCAGCAGCAAAGCCGTTTATAGCAATCAGCCCCAGCATTTT. Residues: CASSKAVYSNQPQHF.

The rearrangement uses TRBV14 and TRBJ1-2; 7 nucleotides line up with TRBD1. In germline, CDR1 is SGHDN, CDR2 FVKESK. The J segment lost 3 bases and the V segment lost 1 base, leaving 2 bases of the junction unmatched. There are 14 residues in the CDR3. CDR3 coding DNA: TGTGCCAGCAGCCAAGCGACAGGGTACTATGGCTACACCTTC. It encodes CASSQATGYYGYTF.

V is TRBV29-1 and J is TRBJ2-3; D might be TRBD1 (5 bases). V lost 3 bases, J lost 4 bases, and 11 bases lay in between. Per germline, CDR1 SQVTM and CDR2 ANQGSEA. The CDR3 sequence is 13 residues long. CDR3 residues: CSVDRDTADTQYF. DNA for the CDR3: TGCAGCGTTGACAGGGATACGGCAGATACGCAGTATTTT.

The genes are TRBV30 and TRBJ1-2; D is uncertain. V was shortened by 0 bases and J by 4 bases, with 12 bases between the two germline ends. The CDR3 extends over 14 amino acids. Germline V gene sequence: CDR1 GTSNPN, CDR2 SVGIG (reference sequence). CDR3 nucleotide sequence: TGTGCCTGGAGTGTTGGCGGATTTGGCTATGGCTACACCTTC. As protein: CAWSVGGFGYGYTF.

This chain links TRBV3-1 (or the pseudogene TRBV3-2) with TRBJ1-5, with 7 bases lining up with TRBD1. The CDR3 has 16 residues. Unmatched junction bases numbered 8, after V lost 4 bases and J lost 2 bases. Germline CDR1 and CDR2: LGHDT and YNNKEL (reference sequence). CDR3 residues: CASSLQTGRGNQPQHF. The DNA of the CDR3 is TGTGCCAGCAGCCTCCAGACAGGGAGGGGCAATCAGCCCCAGCATTTT.

This clone has a single count. The chain joins TRBV7-2 to TRBJ1-2; the D gene is possibly TRBD1 (5 bases). This CDR3 comprises 17 residues. The germline V and J ends were trimmed by 0 bases and 2 bases, with 16 bases remaining between them. Per germline, CDR1 SGHTA and CDR2 FQGNSA. The CDR3 loop is CASSLAHQRGLNYGYTF. In nucleotides, the CDR3 is TGTGCCAGCAGCTTAGCGCACCAGAGGGGCTTGAACTATGGCTACACCTTC.

The chain joins TRBV15 to TRBJ1-5; D gene uncertain. The CDR3 has 16 amino acids. Trimming stripped 0 bases from V and 6 bases from J, with 15 bases between. Germline V gives CDR1 LNHNV, CDR2 YYDKDF (reference sequence). The CDR3 protein is CATSRDRSSRVQPQHF. The CDR3, as DNA: TGTGCCACCAGCAGAGATCGCTCAAGCCGGGTTCAGCCCCAGCATTTT.